Presented here are 13 T cell receptor beta chains from one specimen sequenced in a study of blood T cell repertoires in COVID-19. Clones were read by immunoSEQ multiplex PCR, and TCRdb kept only the in-frame ones, dropping some. Of about 210,000 clones in the sample, 80% to 90% were seen once. Sequenced input: peripheral blood. These receptors were collected from a man between 50 and 59 years old with active or convalescent COVID-19.

This chain uses TRBV3-1 (or the pseudogene TRBV3-2) with TRBJ2-7; maybe TRBD1 (5 bases). This CDR3 comprises 14 residues. With 4 bases removed from V and 1 base from J, the gap between germline ends came to 11 bases. From germline, CDR1 is LGHDT and CDR2 YNNKEL (reference sequence). This CDR3 is CASSLGAGSYEQYF. CDR3 DNA: TGTGCCAGCAGCCTAGGCGCAGGGTCCTACGAGCAGTACTTC.

The V gene is TRBV15, the J gene TRBJ1-1; D is uncertain. The CDR3 consists of 13 residues. Looked up from germline, CDR1 is LNHNV and CDR2 is YYDKDF (reference sequence). V was pared by 4 bases and J by 2 bases, with 8 bases between. The CDR3 region is CATSKTVNTEAFF. The CDR3 region has the DNA TGTGCCACCAGCAAAACAGTCAACACTGAAGCTTTCTTT.

The rearrangement links TRBV11-2 to TRBJ2-7; 15 bases match TRBD2. V lost 5 bases and J lost 5; bases outside the gene matches: 13. Germline values: CDR1 SGHAT, CDR2 FQNNGV. This CDR3 is 18 amino acids long. CDR3 nucleotides: TGTGCCAGCAGCGACCCGGGACTAGCGGGAGGTAGAAGGAACGAGCAGTACTTC. Its protein product is CASSDPGLAGGRRNEQYF. Complete variable domain (other parts from reference TRBV11-2 and TRBJ2-7): EAGVAQSPRYKIIEKRQSVAFWCNPISGHATLYWYQQILGQGPKLLIQFQNNGVVDDSQLPKDRFSAERLKGVDSTLKIQPAKLEDSAVYLCASSDPGLAGGRRNEQYFGPGTRLTVT.

V gene TRBV3-1 (or the pseudogene TRBV3-2) combines with J gene TRBJ2-7; D is possibly TRBD2 (5 bases). Germline assignment: CDR1 LGHDT and CDR2 YNNKEL (reference sequence). V shed 0 bases and J shed 9 bases, with 15 bases lying between them. This CDR3 contains 14 residues. The CDR3 DNA follows: TGTGCCAGCAGCCAAGATCGGGGTAAGTCGTGGCAGTACTTC. Amino acids: CASSQDRGKSWQYF.

The chain combines TRBV19 with TRBJ2-2; TRBD1 agrees at 8 bases. CDR3 length equals 16 residues. Germline assignment: CDR1 LNHDA and CDR2 SQIVND (reference sequence). V was clipped by 1 base and J by 4 bases; unmatched bases: 5. The chain's CDR3 is CASSIVRTGGTGELFF. CDR3 DNA sequence: TGTGCCAGTAGTATAGTCCGAACAGGGGGCACCGGGGAGCTGTTTTTT.

V gene TRBV30 combines with J gene TRBJ2-7; 9 bases fit TRBD1. Germline CDR1 reads GTSNPN; CDR2 reads SVGIG (reference sequence). V was pared by 5 bases and J by 5 bases, with 1 base of the junction left unmatched. The CDR3 runs 11 residues. The CDR3 bases are TGTGCCTGGGGACAGGGGAACGAGCAGTACTTC. As protein: CAWGQGNEQYF.

The chain combines TRBV19 with TRBJ2-3; 14 bases map to TRBD2. This CDR3 has 15 amino acids. V shed 6 bases, J shed 4 bases, and the junction held 3 bases outside the gene matches. Germline CDR1 is LNHDA and CDR2 is SQIVND (reference sequence). CDR3 DNA: TGTGCCAGTAGAGGGACTAGCGGGGGCGCAGATACGCAGTATTTT. It codes for CASRGTSGGADTQYF.

J is TRBJ2-4 and V is TRBV3-1 (or the pseudogene TRBV3-2); 10 bases line up with TRBD1. This CDR3 has 15 amino acids. The V segment lost 6 bases and the J segment 9 bases; nucleotides outside the gene matches: 11. Germline CDR1 is LGHDT and CDR2 is YNNKEL (reference sequence). The CDR3 region is CASSARDRGFGIQYF. CDR3 bases: TGTGCCAGCAGTGCACGGGACAGGGGATTTGGCATTCAGTACTTC.

A few counts support this clone. The V gene is TRBV4-1, the J gene TRBJ2-3, with TRBD2 matching 8 bases. Germline assignment: CDR1 MGHRA and CDR2 YSYEKL. V dropped 3 bases and J dropped 9; count of bases not matched to a gene: 8. This CDR3 is built from 14 residues. In nucleotides, the CDR3 is TGCGCCAGCAGCCAGGAGCAAGGGACTAGGACGCAGTATTTT. It specifies CASSQEQGTRTQYF.

The chain joins TRBV7-2 to TRBJ1-2; TRBD1 is a possible D gene (6 bases). V lost 5 bases, J lost 8 bases, and 21 bases lay in between. The germline V gene encodes CDR1 SGHTA and CDR2 FQGNSA. The CDR3 loop spans 15 amino acids. As DNA, the CDR3 is TGTGCCAGCAGCCCCCATCGGGAGGGGGGAGAGGGCTACACCTTC. Translating it yields CASSPHREGGEGYTF.

V gene TRBV19 combines with J gene TRBJ1-1; a possible D gene is TRBD1 (6 bases). CDR3 length: 15 amino acids. Trimming shortened V by 4 bases and J by 1 base, and 13 bases separated the two germline ends. Germline-derived CDR1 and CDR2 are LNHDA and SQIVND (reference sequence). Written as DNA, the CDR3 is TGTGCCAGTAGTAGCTCCACAGGGAGGAACACTGAAGCTTTCTTT. This translates into CASSSSTGRNTEAFF.

The chain carries TRBV6-6 and TRBJ1-2; a possible D gene is TRBD1 (6 bases). CDR1 MNHNY and CDR2 SVGAGI come from the germline V gene (reference sequence). The CDR3 is made up of 14 amino acids. V was pared by 7 bases and J by 6 bases, with 18 bases between. Written as DNA, the CDR3 is TGTGCCAGCACTGCCGACAGGCACATCAATGGCTACACCTTC. This sequence encodes CASTADRHINGYTF.

This clone appeared a few times. The V and J genes are TRBV27 and TRBJ2-7, with 10 bases identical to TRBD1. The CDR3 spans 15 residues. Per the germline V gene, CDR1 is MNHEY and CDR2 is SMNVEV (reference sequence). With 6 bases clipped from V and 3 bases from J, the junction kept 8 bases outside the gene matches. The CDR3 sequence: CASRPTWTGGYEQYF. The DNA for the CDR3 is TGTGCCAGCAGACCCACGTGGACAGGGGGCTACGAGCAGTACTTC.